This entry describes one TCR beta chain. Its antigen is still unknown. The data belong to a study of T cell responses to AZD1222 COVID-19 vaccine. General observations from the study: Baseline seropositivity characterized only 5 or 6 AZD1222 recipients. Donors were chiefly white British, with a greater number of females, and clonal diversity was perhaps underestimated. As reported, nearly half of all spike-specific TCRs target variant regions that are unmutated.

This CDR3 region has 14 residues. J lost 8 bases, V lost 5 bases, and 7 bases had no gene match. Germline V gene sequence: CDR1 MNHEY, CDR2 SVGAGI. Sequencing used immunoSEQ multiplex PCR; TCRdb keeps in-frame clones, though not all of them. The data hold some 64,000 clones, with roughly 80% observed a single time. Sequenced here: peripheral blood, sampled on day 0 of AZD1222 vaccination. The receptor comes from an adult in good health. This chain connects TRBV6-5 to TRBJ2-1; 9 bases fit TRBD1. The CDR3 sequence is CASSRTGALDEQFF. In DNA form, the CDR3 reads TGTGCCAGCAGTAGGACAGGGGCCCTCGATGAGCAGTTCTTC.